The 3 T cell receptor beta chains given below trace back to one sample, sequenced in a study of identical twins. Each CDR3 protein is one row after TCRdb ran MiXCR on the 5' RACE reads. Altogether under 300,000 distinct CDR3 sequences are present, about an eighth being singletons, with the ten largest covering around 9.5%. Sequencing input: memory (CD45RO+) T cells sorted from blood. Source of these receptors: a woman between 18 and 29 years old in good health.

This clonotype was seen a handful of times. This sequence joins TRBV6-1 and TRBJ1-3, with D hard to call. Deletions cut 0 bases from V and 0 bases from J, with 3 bases between. There are 14 residues in the CDR3. Per germline, CDR1 MNHNS and CDR2 SASEGT. CDR3 sequence reads: CASSEAHSGNTIYF. DNA for the CDR3: TGTGCCAGCAGTGAAGCGCACTCTGGAAACACCATATATTTT.

This clonotype was counted a few times. The genes are TRBV7-2 and TRBJ2-7, with 8 bases that match TRBD2. The CDR3 loop spans 14 amino acids. Losses at the gene ends were 5 bases for V and 8 bases for J; bases not matched to a gene: 11. The germline gives CDR1 SGHTA, CDR2 FQGNSA. The CDR3 loop is CASSPSGLLFQQYF. The CDR3 nucleotides read TGTGCCAGCAGCCCTAGCGGGCTCTTGTTCCAGCAGTACTTC.

This clonotype was seen only a few times. The chain couples TRBV29-1 to TRBJ2-1; 9 bases align to TRBD1. The CDR3 has 18 amino acids. CDR1 is SQVTM and CDR2 is ANQGSEA in the germline V gene. Trimming at V came to 6 bases and at J to 0 bases, leaving 15 bases not matched to a gene. As DNA, the CDR3 is TGCAGCGTCCTAAGTCCCGGGACAGGGTTCGGCTCCTACAATGAGCAGTTCTTC. This codes for CSVLSPGTGFGSYNEQFF.